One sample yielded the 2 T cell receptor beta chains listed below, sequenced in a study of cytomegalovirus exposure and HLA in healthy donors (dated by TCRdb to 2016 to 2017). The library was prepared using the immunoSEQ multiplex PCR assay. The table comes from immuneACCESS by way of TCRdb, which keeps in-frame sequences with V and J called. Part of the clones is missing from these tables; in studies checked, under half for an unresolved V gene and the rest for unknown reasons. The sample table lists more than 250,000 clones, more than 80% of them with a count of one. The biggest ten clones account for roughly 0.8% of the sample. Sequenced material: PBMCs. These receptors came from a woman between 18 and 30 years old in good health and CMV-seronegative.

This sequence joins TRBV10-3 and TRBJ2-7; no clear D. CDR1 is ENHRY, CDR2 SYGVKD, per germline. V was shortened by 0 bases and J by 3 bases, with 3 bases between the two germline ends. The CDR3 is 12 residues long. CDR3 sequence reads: CAISESYYEQYF. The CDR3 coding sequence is TGTGCCATCAGTGAGTCTTACTACGAGCAGTACTTC.

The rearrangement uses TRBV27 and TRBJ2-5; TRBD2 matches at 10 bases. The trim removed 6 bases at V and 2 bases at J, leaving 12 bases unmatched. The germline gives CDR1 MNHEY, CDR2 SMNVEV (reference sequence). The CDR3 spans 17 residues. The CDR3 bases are TGTGCCAGCAGAACTGGTCTGACTAGCGGGCTACAAGAGACCCAGTACTTC. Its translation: CASRTGLTSGLQETQYF.